The 7 T cell receptor beta chains presented below share a single source sample, sequenced in a study of T cells after posttransplantation cyclophosphamide. Cyclophosphamide on days +3 and +4 followed busulfan-fludarabine conditioning and a marrow graft. Measured with immunoSEQ multiplex PCR; TCRdb has only the in-frame clones, and not every one. The data show approximately 4,100 clones, with none appearing a single time. The source was PBMCs, collected after allogeneic stem cell transplant with posttransplant cyclophosphamide. Receptor source: a female patient between 18 and 35 years old who received an allogeneic stem cell transplant from an unrelated donor, was CMV-positive, and had acute GVHD only. Some T cells may be the graft donor's.

This clone is labeled as medium-sized (0.01 to 0.1%). CDR3 sequence: CASSVDPGQARNTIYF. In DNA, the CDR3 is TGTGCCAGCAGCGTCGATCCGGGACAGGCAAGAAACACCATATATTTT. The rearrangement links TRBV9 to TRBJ1-3, with 8 nucleotides matching TRBD1. The V gene's germline CDR1 is SGDLS and CDR2 YYNGEE. The CDR3 loop spans 16 amino acids. V lost 2 bases, J lost 5 bases, and 9 bases stayed unmatched.

This clone has a count of ten or more. The rearrangement uses TRBV5-1 and TRBJ2-7; 8 bases match TRBD2. Unmatched junction bases numbered 9, after V lost 4 bases and J lost 3 bases. CDR3 length equals 15 residues. The germline V gene encodes CDR1 SGHRS and CDR2 YFSETQ. CDR3 bases: TGCGCCAGCAGCCGTAATCTAGCGGGCTTCTACGAGCAGTACTTC. It encodes CASSRNLAGFYEQYF.

By sample fraction, this clone is medium-sized. The chain carries TRBV4-1 and TRBJ2-7; no firm D call. The CDR3 loop spans 15 amino acids. Looked up from germline, CDR1 is MGHRA and CDR2 is YSYEKL. V lost 0 bases and J lost 2, with 11 bases in between. The CDR3: CASSQEETVAYEQYF. CDR3 sequence (DNA): TGCGCCAGCAGCCAAGAGGAGACCGTCGCCTACGAGCAGTACTTC.

This clone occurred many times. This rearrangement joins TRBV27 to TRBJ1-2, with TRBD1 matching 7 bases. V was clipped by 8 bases and J by 4 bases; unmatched bases: 10. This CDR3 has 14 amino acids. Germline lookup yields CDR1 MNHEY and CDR2 SMNVEV (reference sequence). The CDR3 nucleotides are TGTGCCAGCGGTGAAACAGGGGATCGCTATGGCTACACCTTC. Translated: CASGETGDRYGYTF.

This clone was observed many times. V and J are TRBV20-1 and TRBJ1-5; D is ambiguous. Germline assignment: CDR1 DFQATT and CDR2 SNEGSKA (reference sequence). This CDR3 is built from 10 residues. The ends were cut back, 5 bases at V and 11 bases at J, with 10 bases in the middle. Here the CDR3 reads CSALSLAQHF. The CDR3 region has the DNA TGCAGTGCTCTTAGTTTGGCCCAGCATTTT.

This clone has ten or more counts. The chain links TRBV5-6 to TRBJ2-2; 7 bases match TRBD2. Germline lookup yields CDR1 SGHDT and CDR2 YYEEEE. V trimming: 2 bases; J trimming: 6 bases; junction bases outside the gene matches: 10. The CDR3 runs to 16 residues. The CDR3 is CASSFLWREKAGELFF. The CDR3 DNA sequence: TGTGCCAGCAGCTTTTTATGGCGGGAGAAAGCCGGGGAGCTGTTTTTT. Full variable domain (remainder filled in from reference TRBV5-6 and TRBJ2-2): DAGVTQSPTHLIKTRGQQVTLRCSPKSGHDTVSWYQQALGQGPQFIFQYYEEEERQRGNFPDRFSGHQFPNYSSELNVNALLLGDSALYLCASSFLWREKAGELFFGEGSRLTVL.

This clone was recorded many times. The genes are TRBV6-5 and TRBJ1-5, with unresolved D. Trimming took off 5 bases at V and 1 base at J, with 12 bases between the two ends. The germline CDR1 and CDR2 sequences are MNHEY and SVGAGI. The length of the CDR3 is 15 residues. Written as DNA, the CDR3 is TGTGCCAGCAGTAAGGTGGGAGCAAGCAATCAGCCCCAGCATTTT. Translation: CASSKVGASNQPQHF.